This T cell receptor (beta chain) derives from a study of long-term antiretroviral therapy in people with HIV. This was the immunoSEQ v3.0 assay at survey level. Assay used: immunoSEQ multiplex PCR; TCRdb lists only in-frame clones, some missing. Of under 45,000 clones detected, 83% appear once; the ten largest clones hold 6.2%. This clone came up a few times. The antigen remains unidentified. General study results and limits: Records did not include ART adherence, viral resistance or therapy changes. The ART regimens used between 2004 and 2017 may be less effective than current ones.

Each donor had at least one pre-ART and at least two post-ART PBMC samples. Roughly 0.95-11 million cryopreserved PBMC were held in samples before DNA extraction. The ends were cut back, 0 bases at V and 4 bases at J, with 13 bases in the middle. Germline V gene sequence: CDR1 SGHRS, CDR2 YFSETQ. The CDR3 loop spans 15 amino acids. This material consisted of unsorted PBMCs, taken 1 year after starting antiretroviral therapy. The TCR comes from a man aged 18 to 30 with HIV. The chain is built from TRBV5-1 and TRBJ1-1, with D possibly matching TRBD1 (6 bases). As DNA, the CDR3 is TGCGCCAGCAGCTTGGCCCAGGGGTTGGGCACTGAAGCTTTCTTT. Translating gives CASSLAQGLGTEAFF.